These T cell receptor beta chains were read from a single sample in a study of blood T cells in healthy people across ages. TCRdb ran MiXCR on the 5' RACE reads and lists one entry per CDR3 protein. The table lists 1.5 million to 2 million distinct CDR3 sequences, less than 50% of them singletons. The sequenced material came from blood. The receptors come from a woman aged 40 to 50 in good health. CDR3s include the opening cysteine and the closing phenylalanine or tryptophan.

>TRBJ2-7|TRBV27
CASRGDLGTEDYEQYF
>TRBJ2-3|TRBV12-3/TRBV12-4
CVSSLDTGTSGGLKLDTQYF
>TRBJ2-5|TRBV29-1
CSVRDSMWTQYF
>TRBJ1-2|TRBV7-8
CASSYGQTGYTF
>TRBJ2-3|TRBV4-2
CASSQVGGGGATDTQYF
>TRBJ2-3|TRBV9
CASSVEVSTTDTQYF
>TRBJ2-7|TRBV3-1
CASSQVSGGAYEQYF
>TRBJ1-5|TRBV5-8
CASSLMGAESNQPQHF
>TRBJ2-5|TRBV13
CASSLRRGEQETQYF
>TRBJ1-1|TRBV29-1
CSIRTGDFYTEAFF
>TRBJ2-7|TRBV4-2
CASSQEVTLQPYEQYF
>TRBJ2-7|TRBV2
CASSEGLTAYEQYF
>TRBJ2-6|TRBV5-5
CASSDGLGSERGGTGANVLTF
>TRBJ2-3|TRBV29-1
CSVVYSGEMQYF
>TRBJ2-3|TRBV12-3/TRBV12-4
CASSLELGGTDTQYF
>TRBJ2-5|TRBV20-1
CSARDSGGRTQYF
>TRBJ2-5|TRBV12-3/TRBV12-4
CASSFRSGGQYNEQYF
>TRBJ1-5|TRBV12-3/TRBV12-4
CASSLWGAGQPQHF
>TRBJ2-5|TRBV6-5
CASSYLLGGHETQYF
>TRBJ2-7|TRBV4-3
CASSELWSGHEQYF
>TRBJ2-5|TRBV27
CASSSSGQGEETQYF
>TRBJ2-3|TRBV28
CASSSPGTGLADTQYF
>TRBJ2-3|TRBV7-2
CASSLNSGTWGQYF
>TRBJ2-1|TRBV4-2
CASSQRPHPGTEAYNEQFF
>TRBJ2-5|TRBV6-1
CASSARTGSRETQYF
>TRBJ1-1|TRBV5-1
CASHNTGSEAEAFF
>TRBJ2-1|TRBV4-1
CASSPGPISYEQFF
>TRBJ1-2|TRBV4-3
CASSQAPDTVYGYTF
>TRBJ2-1|TRBV20-1
CSASTQRGAPLRNEQFF
>TRBJ1-2|TRBV29-1
CSVGTEYGYTF
>TRBJ2-6|TRBV4-2
CASSQDWRGPRHSGANVLTF
>TRBJ2-7|TRBV20-1
CRAVGASYEQYF
>TRBJ2-6|TRBV6-6
CASSYEASGANVLTF
>TRBJ2-7|TRBV7-2
CASSHVTGRNYEQYF
>TRBJ2-1|TRBV10-3
CAISLAPGQFIYNEQFF
>TRBJ2-1|TRBV12-3/TRBV12-4
CASRVRAGTNEQFF
>TRBJ1-2|TRBV27
CASSYLGQDNYGYTF
>TRBJ1-5|TRBV6-1
CASRDQGGTYNQPQHF
>TRBJ2-5|TRBV5-1
CASTLTEGETQYF
>TRBJ2-5|TRBV5-1
CASSSSGTGTETQYF
>TRBJ2-7|TRBV5-1
CASSLVGWPTPYEQYF
>TRBJ2-1|TRBV28
CASSSQRIDYNEQFF
>TRBJ2-1|TRBV5-1
CASSLVGGQSQFF
>TRBJ2-4|TRBV10-1
CASSENNQGNIQYF
>TRBJ2-7|TRBV6-1
CASMLSWTGAFHEQYF
>TRBJ2-1|TRBV5-1
CASSLEPGQGALEQFF
>TRBJ1-2|TRBV20-1
CSALKTYGYTF
>TRBJ1-2|TRBV9
CASSGRDSNYGYTF
>TRBJ2-5|TRBV9
CASSVEKAGGKTQYF